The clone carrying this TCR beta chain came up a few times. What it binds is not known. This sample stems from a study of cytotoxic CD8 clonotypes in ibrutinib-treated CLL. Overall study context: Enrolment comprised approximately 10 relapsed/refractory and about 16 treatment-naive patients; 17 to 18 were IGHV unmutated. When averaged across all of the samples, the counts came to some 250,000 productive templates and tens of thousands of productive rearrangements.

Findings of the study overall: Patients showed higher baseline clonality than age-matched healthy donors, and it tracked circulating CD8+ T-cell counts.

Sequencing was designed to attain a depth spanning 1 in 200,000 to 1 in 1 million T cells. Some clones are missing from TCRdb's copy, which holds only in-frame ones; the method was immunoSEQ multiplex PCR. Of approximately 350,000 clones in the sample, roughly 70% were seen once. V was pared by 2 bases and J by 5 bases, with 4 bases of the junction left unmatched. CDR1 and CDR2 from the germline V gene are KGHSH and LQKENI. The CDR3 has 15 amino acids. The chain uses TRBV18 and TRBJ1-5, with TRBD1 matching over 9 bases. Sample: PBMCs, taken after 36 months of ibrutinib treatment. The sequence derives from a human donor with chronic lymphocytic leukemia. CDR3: CASSPGQGRDQPQHF. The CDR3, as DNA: TGTGCCAGCTCACCAGGACAGGGGAGGGATCAGCCCCAGCATTTT.